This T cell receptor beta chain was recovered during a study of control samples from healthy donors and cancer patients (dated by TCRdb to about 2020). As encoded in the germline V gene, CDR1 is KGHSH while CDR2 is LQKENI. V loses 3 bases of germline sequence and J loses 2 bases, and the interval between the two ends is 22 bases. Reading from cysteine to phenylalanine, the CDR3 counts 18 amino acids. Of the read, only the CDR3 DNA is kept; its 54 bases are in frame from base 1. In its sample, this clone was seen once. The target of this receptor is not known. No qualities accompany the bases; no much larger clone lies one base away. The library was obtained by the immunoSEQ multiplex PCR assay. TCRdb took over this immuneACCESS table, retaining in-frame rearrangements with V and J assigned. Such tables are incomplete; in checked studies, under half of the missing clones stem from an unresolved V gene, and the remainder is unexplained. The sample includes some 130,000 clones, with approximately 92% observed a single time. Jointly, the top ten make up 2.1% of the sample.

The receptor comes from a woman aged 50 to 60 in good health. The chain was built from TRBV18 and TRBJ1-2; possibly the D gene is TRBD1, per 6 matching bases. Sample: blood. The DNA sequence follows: TGTGCCAGCTCACCGCGGGGACCCCCAGGGGAAAGCAACTATGGCTACACCTTC. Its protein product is CASSPRGPPGESNYGYTF.